This T cell receptor beta chain was captured in a study of T cell changes during pregnancy in multiple sclerosis. Profiled with immunoSEQ multiplex PCR; TCRdb holds only in-frame clones, not every one. The repertoire consists of about 69,000 clones, with 80% to 95% occurring once and the leading ten covering roughly 1.9%. In germline, CDR1 is SGHTA, CDR2 FQGTGA. The CDR3 consists of 15 residues. Trimming stripped 11 bases from V and 1 base from J, with 21 bases between. The source is a female donor in good health, enrolled as a control in a pregnancy study. V gene TRBV7-3 combines with J gene TRBJ2-7, with D perhaps TRBD2 (7 bases). Sample: peripheral blood, taken in the third trimester of pregnancy. DNA for the CDR3: TGTGCCTCCGCGCCGCGCGGGGGCTTATCCTACGAGCAGTACTTC. This codes for CASAPRGGLSYEQYF.